This T cell receptor (beta chain) was profiled in a study of T cell responses to AZD1222 COVID-19 vaccine. Background on the study: Combined were second doses at about 4 or about 12 weeks. The study, taken as a whole, reports: There were mostly white British donors and more females than males, and clonal diversity was possibly underestimated. Repertoire sampling was restricted to post-peak T cell response timepoints. Compared with day 0, the breadth and depth of the Spike-specific TCR repertoire rose significantly after two doses of AZD1222.

Using immunoSEQ multiplex PCR, the repertoire was profiled, and TCRdb retains in-frame clones only, with some absent. The table includes 200,000 or so clones, 85% to 95% detected once. On this clone itself: What it binds is unknown. An end of the junction differs from the germline gene, which may be a read error.

The CDR3 sequence is 12 residues long. Sequenced here: peripheral blood, sampled on day 0 of AZD1222 vaccination. The chain has TRBV12-3 or TRBV12-4 and TRBJ2-7; TRBD2 is a possible D gene (6 bases). This receptor was obtained from an adult in good health. The CDR3: CASSLVGRDQHF. The CDR3 DNA follows: TGTGCCAGCAGTTTAGTGGGGCGGGATCAGCACTTC.